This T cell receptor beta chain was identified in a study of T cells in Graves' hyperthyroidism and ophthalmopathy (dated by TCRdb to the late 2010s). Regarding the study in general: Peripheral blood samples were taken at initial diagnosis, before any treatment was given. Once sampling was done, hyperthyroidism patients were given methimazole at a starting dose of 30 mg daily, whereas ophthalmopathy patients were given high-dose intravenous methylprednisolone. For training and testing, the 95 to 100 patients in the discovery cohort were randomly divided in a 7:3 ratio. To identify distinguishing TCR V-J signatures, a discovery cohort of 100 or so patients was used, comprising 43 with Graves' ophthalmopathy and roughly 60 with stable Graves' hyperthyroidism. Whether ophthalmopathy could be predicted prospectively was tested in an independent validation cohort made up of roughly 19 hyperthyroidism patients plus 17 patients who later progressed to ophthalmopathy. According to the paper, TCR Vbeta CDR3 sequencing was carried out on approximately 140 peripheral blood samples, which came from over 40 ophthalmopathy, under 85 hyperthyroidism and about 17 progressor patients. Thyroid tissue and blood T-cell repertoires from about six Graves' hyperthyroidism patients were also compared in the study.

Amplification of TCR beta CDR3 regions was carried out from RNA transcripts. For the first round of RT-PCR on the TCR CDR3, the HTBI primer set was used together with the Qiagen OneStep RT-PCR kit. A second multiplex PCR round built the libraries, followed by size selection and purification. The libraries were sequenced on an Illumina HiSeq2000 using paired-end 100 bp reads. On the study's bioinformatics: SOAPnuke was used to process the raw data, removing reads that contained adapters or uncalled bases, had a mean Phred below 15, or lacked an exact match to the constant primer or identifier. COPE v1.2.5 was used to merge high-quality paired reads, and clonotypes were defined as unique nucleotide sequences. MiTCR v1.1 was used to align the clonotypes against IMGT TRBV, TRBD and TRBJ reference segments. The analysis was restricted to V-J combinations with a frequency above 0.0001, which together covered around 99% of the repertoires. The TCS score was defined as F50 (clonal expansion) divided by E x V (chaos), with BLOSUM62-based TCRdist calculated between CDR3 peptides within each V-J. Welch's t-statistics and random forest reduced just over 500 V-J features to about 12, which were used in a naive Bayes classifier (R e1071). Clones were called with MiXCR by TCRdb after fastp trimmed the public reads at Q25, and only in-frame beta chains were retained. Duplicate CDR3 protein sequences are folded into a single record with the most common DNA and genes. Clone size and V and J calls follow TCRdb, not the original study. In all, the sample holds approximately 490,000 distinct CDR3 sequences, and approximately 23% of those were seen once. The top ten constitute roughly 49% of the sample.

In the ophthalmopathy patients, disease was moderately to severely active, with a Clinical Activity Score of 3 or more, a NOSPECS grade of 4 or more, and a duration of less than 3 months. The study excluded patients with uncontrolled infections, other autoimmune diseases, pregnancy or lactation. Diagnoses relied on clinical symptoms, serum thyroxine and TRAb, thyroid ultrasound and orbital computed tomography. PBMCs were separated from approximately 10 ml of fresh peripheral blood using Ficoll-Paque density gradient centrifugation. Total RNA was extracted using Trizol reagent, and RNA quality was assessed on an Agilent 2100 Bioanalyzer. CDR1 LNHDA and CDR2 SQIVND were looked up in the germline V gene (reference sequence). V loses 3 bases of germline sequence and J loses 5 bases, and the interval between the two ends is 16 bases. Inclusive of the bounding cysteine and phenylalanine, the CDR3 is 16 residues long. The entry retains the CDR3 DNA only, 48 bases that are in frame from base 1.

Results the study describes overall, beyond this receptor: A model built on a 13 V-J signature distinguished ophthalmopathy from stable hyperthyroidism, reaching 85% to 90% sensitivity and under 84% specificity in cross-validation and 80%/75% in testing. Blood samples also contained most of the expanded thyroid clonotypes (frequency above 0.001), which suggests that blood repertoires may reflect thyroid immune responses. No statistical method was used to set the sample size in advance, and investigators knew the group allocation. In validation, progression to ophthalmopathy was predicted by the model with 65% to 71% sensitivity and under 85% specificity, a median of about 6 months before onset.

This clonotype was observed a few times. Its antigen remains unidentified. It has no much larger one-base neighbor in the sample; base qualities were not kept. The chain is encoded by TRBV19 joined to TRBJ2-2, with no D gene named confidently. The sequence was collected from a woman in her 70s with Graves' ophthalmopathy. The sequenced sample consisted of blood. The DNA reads TGTGCCAGTAGTATGTGGGGATCGTTCGGAACCGGGGAGCTGTTTTTT. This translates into CASSMWGSFGTGELFF.